The T cell receptor (beta chain) under discussion was sequenced for a study of cytomegalovirus exposure and HLA in healthy donors. This clone was seen once. The CDR3 spans 18 residues. Losses at the gene ends were 5 bases for V and 1 base for J; bases not matched to a gene: 14. Looked up from germline, CDR1 is MNHEY and CDR2 is SMNVEV (reference sequence). Primers for the PCR totalled 60 Vbeta and 13 Jbeta. Profiled with immunoSEQ multiplex PCR; TCRdb holds only in-frame clones, not every one. The sample shows 200,000 to 250,000 clones, almost 85% of them seen only once. This sequence was found in a woman aged 40 to 49 in good health and CMV-seronegative. The material sequenced was PBMCs. V and J are TRBV27 and TRBJ1-5, with TRBD1 identical over 7 bases. In DNA form, the CDR3 reads TGTGCCAGCAGTCTCACCCCGACAGGGTCAAGGAGCAATCAGCCCCAGCATTTT. It translates to CASSLTPTGSRSNQPQHF.